One and the same sample provided the 21 T cell receptor beta chains below, sequenced in a study of T-cell reconstitution after alpha-beta-depleted transplantation in children. This sample's TCRbeta library carried unique molecular identifier barcodes. TCRdb used MiXCR to reprocess the PCR reads, holding one entry per CDR3 protein. The table shows around 580,000 distinct CDR3 sequences, with roughly 30% occurring only once. The sample here was PBMCs, taken before TCRalphabeta/CD19-depleted stem cell transplant. Source of these receptors: a boy less than two years old with Wiskott-Aldrich syndrome, due to receive a stem cell transplant.

The CDR3 region has the DNA TGTGCCAGCAGTTTGCTTACTAGCGGGAGCAGAGGGACCCAGTACTTC. It is translated as CASSLLTSGSRGTQYF. This chain joins TRBV27 and TRBJ2-5; 11 nucleotides agree with TRBD2. The CDR3 extends over 16 amino acids. The V and J ends lost 3 bases and 7 bases, in that order; junction bases with no gene match: 10. CDR1 is MNHEY, CDR2 SMNVEV, per germline (reference sequence).

V is TRBV28 and J is TRBJ2-7, with TRBD1 as a possible D gene (6 bases). CDR3 size: 17 residues. Trimming stripped 2 bases from V and 3 bases from J, with 20 bases between. Germline loops: CDR1 MDHEN, CDR2 SYDVKM. In DNA, the CDR3 is TGTGCCAGCAGTTTACCCTTCTTCCGGGACAAAAGCTACGAGCAGTACTTC. Its translation: CASSLPFFRDKSYEQYF.

The chain combines TRBV27 with TRBJ2-1, with TRBD2 matching over 7 bases. Germline CDR1 MNHEY, CDR2 SMNVEV (reference sequence). The CDR3 consists of 15 residues. With V trimmed by 6 bases and J by 2 bases, 7 bases remained unmatched. The CDR3 DNA sequence: TGTGCCAGCAGCACAGCGGGATCCGCCTACAATGAGCAGTTCTTC. Protein product: CASSTAGSAYNEQFF.

The chain links TRBV5-1 to TRBJ2-2, with D possibly TRBD1 on 6 matching bases. Germline assignment: CDR1 SGHRS and CDR2 YFSETQ. The CDR3 totals 16 residues. The V gene lost 4 bases and the J gene lost 6 bases, with 19 bases spanning the gap. CDR3 sequence reads: CASSLTRGAISGELFF. The CDR3 nucleotides are TGCGCCAGCAGCCTAACCAGGGGAGCGATCTCCGGGGAGCTGTTTTTT. The whole variable domain, filled in from reference TRBV5-1 and TRBJ2-2, reads KAGVTQTPRYLIKTRGQQVTLSCSPISGHRSVSWYQQTPGQGLQFLFEYFSETQRNKGNFPGRFSGRQFSNSRSEMNVSTLELGDSALYLCASSLTRGAISGELFFGEGSRLTVL.

Regarding this clonotype: Because the CDR3 is missing its conserved closing phenylalanine or tryptophan, this is likely a read error. The chain has TRBV7-2 and TRBJ2-7; 10 bases line up with TRBD2. V lost 7 bases and J lost 3; bases outside the gene matches: 3. Germline V gene sequence: CDR1 SGHTA, CDR2 FQGNSA. The CDR3 has 13 residues. The CDR3, as DNA: TGTGCCAGCAACCAGCGGGAGGGCTACGAGCAGTACCTC. Encoded protein: CASNQREGYEQYL.

The chain combines TRBV12-3 or TRBV12-4 with TRBJ1-2, with D possibly TRBD1 on 5 matching bases. The CDR3 consists of 12 residues. V gave up 4 bases and J gave up 8 bases, with 11 bases separating them. The CDR3 is CASSSDQGGYTF. DNA of the CDR3: TGTGCCAGCAGTTCCGATCAGGGAGGCTACACCTTC.

V is TRBV15 and J is TRBJ2-6; 8 nucleotides agree with TRBD1. CDR1 is LNHNV, CDR2 YYDKDF, per germline (reference sequence). Losses at the gene ends were 4 bases for V and 2 bases for J; bases not matched to a gene: 4. The CDR3 covers 16 residues. The CDR3 spells CATSKAGGAGANVLTF. CDR3 in DNA: TGTGCCACCAGCAAAGCAGGGGGCGCTGGGGCCAACGTCCTGACTTTC. The full variable domain, rest sourced from reference TRBV15 and TRBJ2-6, is DAMVIQNPRYQVTQFGKPVTLSCSQTLNHNVMYWYQQKSSQAPKLLFHYYDKDFNNEADTPDNFQSRRPNTSFCFLDIRSPGLGDTAMYLCATSKAGGAGANVLTFGAGSRLTVL.

The gene calls are TRBV6-1 and TRBJ2-1; possibly TRBD2 for D (5 bases). The V gene's germline CDR1 is MNHNS and CDR2 SASEGT. V dropped 6 bases and J dropped 1 base, with 13 bases sitting between them. The CDR3 has 15 residues. The CDR3 sequence is CASSIDYPSYNEQFF. CDR3 bases: TGTGCCAGCAGCATCGACTACCCATCCTACAATGAGCAGTTCTTC.

V is TRBV28 and J is TRBJ2-3; 7 positions match TRBD1. The ends lost 6 bases at V and 5 bases at J; junction bases unmatched: 8. CDR1 MDHEN and CDR2 SYDVKM come from the germline V gene. CDR3 length: 14 residues. CDR3 nucleotide sequence: TGTGCCAGCAGGCGGACAGGACGGGTAGATACGCAGTATTTT. This translates into CASRRTGRVDTQYF.

In its sample, this clonotype was seen a few times. The chain links TRBV11-1 to TRBJ2-7, with 10 bases that match TRBD2. With 5 bases clipped from V and 5 bases from J, the junction kept 9 bases outside the gene matches. This CDR3 has 15 amino acids. Germline V gene lookup returns CDR1 SGHAT and CDR2 FQDESV (reference sequence). Here the CDR3 DNA reads TGTGCCAGCAGCCATAGCGGGAGGCGCCGGCACGAGCAGTACTTC. It is translated as CASSHSGRRRHEQYF.

The chain combines TRBV27 with TRBJ2-1; weak D call: TRBD2 (6 bases). The CDR3 covers 15 residues. Germline lookup yields CDR1 MNHEY and CDR2 SMNVEV (reference sequence). The V and J ends lost 2 bases and 4 bases respectively, with 12 bases between them. DNA of the CDR3: TGTGCCAGCAGTTTAACCCTAGCGTGGTACAATGAGCAGTTCTTC. This gives the protein CASSLTLAWYNEQFF.

The chain carries TRBV5-4 and TRBJ2-5, with 8 bases aligning to TRBD1. The ends lost 3 bases at V and 5 bases at J; junction bases unmatched: 9. The CDR3 length is 15 residues. Per germline, CDR1 SGHNT and CDR2 YYREEE (reference sequence). The CDR3 DNA sequence: TGTGCCAGCAGCTCCCCGGCCCAGGGGGCGGAGACCCAGTACTTC. Encoded protein: CASSSPAQGAETQYF.

CDR3 coding DNA: TGCGCCAGCAGCCAGGAAGCGAACACCGGGGAGCTGTTTTTT. Translation: CASSQEANTGELFF. The chain carries TRBV4-1 and TRBJ2-2; D is uncertain. The CDR3 extends over 14 amino acids. V lost 3 bases, J lost 0 bases, and 5 bases lay in between. CDR1 is MGHRA and CDR2 is YSYEKL in the germline V gene.

This clonotype was counted a few times. The chain combines TRBV9 with TRBJ2-1; D gene uncertain. With 1 base removed from V and 9 bases from J, the gap between germline ends came to 14 bases. CDR3 size: 14 residues. Germline V gene lookup returns CDR1 SGDLS and CDR2 YYNGEE. The CDR3: CASSVRDGWGEQFF. For the CDR3, the DNA is TGTGCCAGCAGCGTACGTGACGGTTGGGGTGAGCAGTTCTTC.

This rearrangement joins TRBV20-1 to TRBJ2-3, with TRBD2 matching 8 bases. V was pared by 3 bases and J by 2 bases, with 10 bases of the junction left unmatched. The CDR3 totals 16 residues. The germline V gene encodes CDR1 DFQATT and CDR2 SNEGSKA (reference sequence). For the CDR3, the DNA is TGCAGTGCTAGCCCTGCGTTAGCGGGGTCCACAGATACGCAGTATTTT. This gives the protein CSASPALAGSTDTQYF.

The CDR3 region has the DNA TGTGCCAGCAGCCCTCCACCCGGACTTAACAATGAGCAGTTCTTC. Translation gives CASSPPPGLNNEQFF. The chain is built from TRBV5-5 and TRBJ2-1, with D tentatively TRBD2 (5 bases). The CDR3 contains 15 residues. CDR1 and CDR2 (germline): SGHKS, YYEKEE (reference sequence). With 4 bases removed from V and 5 bases from J, the gap between germline ends came to 16 bases.

The chain is built from TRBV20-1 and TRBJ1-1, with 7 bases that match TRBD1. Looked up from germline, CDR1 is DFQATT and CDR2 is SNEGSKA (reference sequence). After removal of 8 bases from V and 3 bases from J, the junction contained 9 bases not matched to a gene. This CDR3 is 13 amino acids long. CDR3 protein: CSLRNRGDTEAFF. In nucleotides, the CDR3 is TGCAGTCTGAGGAACAGGGGTGACACTGAAGCTTTCTTT.

V and J are TRBV3-1 and TRBJ2-3; TRBD2 is a possible D gene (5 bases). Germline V gives CDR1 LGHDT, CDR2 YNNKEL (reference sequence). V was trimmed by 1 base and J by 0 bases, leaving 20 bases between them. The CDR3 loop spans 19 amino acids. DNA of the CDR3: TGTGCCAGCAGCCAAGTCTACCCACCACTAGTGGAAAGCACAGATACGCAGTATTTT. Translated: CASSQVYPPLVESTDTQYF.

J is TRBJ2-1 and V is TRBV5-1, with TRBD2 identical over 12 bases. After removal of 2 bases from V and 1 base from J, the junction contained 10 bases not matched to a gene. Germline V lookup: CDR1 SGHRS, CDR2 YFSETQ. The CDR3 length is 19 residues. The CDR3 region is CASSLLETSGGPSYNEQFF. The CDR3 DNA follows: TGCGCCAGCAGCTTACTAGAGACTAGCGGGGGACCTTCCTACAATGAGCAGTTCTTC.

V is TRBV28 and J is TRBJ2-3; 8 bases align to TRBD1. This CDR3 is 15 amino acids long. Germline V gene data show CDR1 as MDHEN and CDR2 as SYDVKM. The J segment lost 1 base and the V segment lost 7 bases, leaving 7 bases of the junction unmatched. CDR3 DNA: TGTGCCAGCACCCCGGGGACAGGAGGCACAGATACGCAGTATTTT. Its protein product is CASTPGTGGTDTQYF.

The chain employs TRBV20-1 and TRBJ2-3; 8 bases align to TRBD2. The CDR3 runs to 14 residues. The trim removed 6 bases at V and 2 bases at J, leaving 7 bases unmatched. Germline loops: CDR1 DFQATT, CDR2 SNEGSKA (reference sequence). CDR3 region: CSAPLAASTDTQYF. The DNA for the CDR3 is TGCAGTGCCCCACTAGCGGCGTCCACAGATACGCAGTATTTT.